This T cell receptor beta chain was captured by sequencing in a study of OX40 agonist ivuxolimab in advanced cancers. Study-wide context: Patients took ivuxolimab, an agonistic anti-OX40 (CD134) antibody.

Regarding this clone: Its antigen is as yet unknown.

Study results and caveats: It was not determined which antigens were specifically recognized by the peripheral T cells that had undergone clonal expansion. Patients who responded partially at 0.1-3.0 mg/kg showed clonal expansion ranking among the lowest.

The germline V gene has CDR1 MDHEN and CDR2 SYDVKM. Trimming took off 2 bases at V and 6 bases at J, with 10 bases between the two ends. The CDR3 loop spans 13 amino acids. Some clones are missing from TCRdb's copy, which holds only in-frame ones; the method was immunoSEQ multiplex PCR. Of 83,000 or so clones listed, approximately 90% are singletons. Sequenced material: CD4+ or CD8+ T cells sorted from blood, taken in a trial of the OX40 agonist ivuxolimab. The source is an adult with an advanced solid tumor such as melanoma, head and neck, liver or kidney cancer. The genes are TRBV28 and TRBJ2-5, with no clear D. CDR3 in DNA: TGTGCCAGCAGTTTACGTGGCCACCAGACCCAGTACTTC. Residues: CASSLRGHQTQYF. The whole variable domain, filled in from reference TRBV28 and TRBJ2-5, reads DVKVTQSSRYLVKRTGEKVFLECVQDMDHENMFWYRQDPGLGLRLIYFSYDVKMKEKGDIPEGYSVSREKKERFSLILESASTNQTSMYLCASSLRGHQTQYFGPGTRLLVL.